A selection of T cell receptor beta chains follows, all from one sample in a study of T cell responses to AZD1222 COVID-19 vaccine. TCRdb's copy holds only in-frame clones and misses some; the assay was immunoSEQ multiplex PCR. The sample has about 200,000 clones, around nine tenths seen once. This material consisted of peripheral blood, taken 28 days after the second dose of the MenACWY control vaccine. These receptors all stem from an adult who received the MenACWY meningococcal vaccine as a control. Each CDR3 is given with its conserved first and last residue. A D gene is named only where the DNA matches it firmly. Only some rows state a clone size, as once, few, many or a class for expanded clones.

clone size	D gene	V gene	J gene	CDR3 DNA	CDR3 protein
once	-	TRBV11-2	TRBJ2-7	TGTGCCAGCAGCTTAGCGGGGCCCTACGAGCAGTACTTC	CASSLAGPYEQYF
-	-	TRBV5-1	TRBJ1-1	TGCGCCAGCAGCTTACTACAGGGGAACACTGAAGCTTTCTTT	CASSLLQGNTEAFF
-	-	TRBV28	TRBJ2-1	TGTGCCACCGACCGGGACGCACACAATGAGCAGTTCTTC	CATDRDAHNEQFF
-	TRBD1	TRBV29-1	TRBJ1-3	TGCAGCGTAAGGACAGGGTCTGGAAACACCATATATTTT	CSVRTGSGNTIYF
-	TRBD2	TRBV11-3	TRBJ2-1	TGTGCCAGCAGCTTGCGGACTAGCGGGTACAATGAGCAGTTCTTC	CASSLRTSGYNEQFF
-	-	TRBV19	TRBJ1-1	TGTGCCAGTAGTACCGGGAGGGCGGAGAACACTGAAGCTTTCTTT	CASSTGRAENTEAFF
-	-	TRBV7-2	TRBJ1-2	TGTGCCAGCAGCGCCCAAAACTATGGCTACACCTTC	CASSAQNYGYTF
-	TRBD1	TRBV9	TRBJ2-7	TGTGCCAGCAGCGCCGGGACAGGGGGCGTCTCCTACGAGCAGTACTTC	CASSAGTGGVSYEQYF
-	TRBD1	TRBV2	TRBJ2-3	TGTGCCAGCAGTGAATATGGGACAGGGAACACAGATACGCAGTATTTT	CASSEYGTGNTDTQYF
-	-	TRBV12-3/TRBV12-4	TRBJ1-2	TGTGCCAGCAACTTTCGGGGGATCTATGGCTACACCTTC	CASNFRGIYGYTF
-	-	TRBV6-4	TRBJ2-1	TGTGCCAGCAGCGGGGAGCTTCACAACAATGAGCAGTTCTTC	CASSGELHNNEQFF
-	-	TRBV24-1	TRBJ2-5	TGTGCCACCAGTGGAGGCCGAGAGACCCAGTACTTC	CATSGGRETQYF
-	-	TRBV7-2	TRBJ1-5	TGTGCCAGCAGCTTAGTCCTGCTCTCGCCAGATCAGCCCCAGCATTTT	CASSLVLLSPDQPQHF
-	-	TRBV6-5	TRBJ2-1	TGTGCCAGCAGCTCTCGGGGTTTGAGCGACAATGAGCAGTTCTTC	CASSSRGLSDNEQFF
-	TRBD1	TRBV7-6	TRBJ1-1	TGTGCCAGCAGCTTAGGGCACAGGGGAGACGCTTTCTTT	CASSLGHRGDAFF
once	-	TRBV7-2	TRBJ1-1	TGTGCCAGCAGCGGAAGGGGACTGAACACTGAAGCTTTCTTT	CASSGRGLNTEAFF
-	-	TRBV3-1/TRBV3-2	TRBJ1-2	TGTGCCAGCAGCCAAGGAACAGGGCGGGCCTCCGGCTACACCTTC	CASSQGTGRASGYTF
-	-	TRBV2	TRBJ2-7	TGTGCCAGCACCCGGACTTGGGTGGACGAGCAGTACTTC	CASTRTWVDEQYF